These T cell receptor beta chains were read from a single sample in a study of CD8 T cells in Susac syndrome. TCRdb ran MiXCR on the immunoSEQ multiplex PCR reads and lists one entry per CDR3 protein. The sample includes 95,000 to 150,000 distinct CDR3 sequences, about 95% seen only once; the top ten take 0.25% to 0.3%. Sample: CD8+ T cells from PBMCs. These receptors came from a human donor with Susac syndrome. Both conserved end residues are part of each CDR3. The order of the fields is CDR3 length, clone size, D gene, V gene, J gene, CDR3 protein, CDR3 DNA. The D gene is left open where the match is weak. Some rows have no size entry. The others give once, few or many, or a class for an expanded clone.

cdr3_length: 13; clone_size: NA; d_call: NA; v_call: TRBV20-1; j_call: TRBJ2-3; cdr3_aa: CSVPGASTDTQYF; cdr3_nt: TGCAGTGTCCCGGGGGCTAGCACAGATACGCAGTATTTT
cdr3_length: 15; clone_size: NA; d_call: NA; v_call: TRBV4-1; j_call: TRBJ2-7; cdr3_aa: CASSQAAGDPYEQYF; cdr3_nt: TGCGCCAGCAGCCAAGCGGCAGGGGACCCTTACGAGCAGTACTTC
cdr3_length: 16; clone_size: once; d_call: TRBD2; v_call: TRBV7-3; j_call: TRBJ2-4; cdr3_aa: CASSFLGGGVNNIQYF; cdr3_nt: TGTGCCAGCAGCTTCCTCGGCGGGGGGGTTAATAACATTCAGTACTTC
cdr3_length: 15; clone_size: NA; d_call: NA; v_call: TRBV23-1; j_call: TRBJ1-5; cdr3_aa: CASSQSGAPNRPLHF; cdr3_nt: TGCGCCAGCAGTCAATCGGGGGCCCCTAATCGGCCCCTGCATTTT
cdr3_length: 14; clone_size: NA; d_call: NA; v_call: TRBV19; j_call: TRBJ2-2; cdr3_aa: CASSSLPGAGELFF; cdr3_nt: TGTGCCAGTAGTTCCCTCCCGGGGGCCGGGGAGCTGTTTTTT
cdr3_length: 16; clone_size: NA; d_call: TRBD2; v_call: TRBV3-1; j_call: TRBJ2-7; cdr3_aa: CASSQGTAGVTYEQYF; cdr3_nt: TGTGCCAGCAGCCAGGGTACAGCGGGAGTAACCTACGAGCAGTACTTC
cdr3_length: 13; clone_size: NA; d_call: TRBD1; v_call: TRBV2; j_call: TRBJ1-5; cdr3_aa: CASRTGGSQPQHF; cdr3_nt: TGTGCCAGCAGGACAGGGGGGAGCCAGCCCCAGCATTTT
cdr3_length: 16; clone_size: NA; d_call: TRBD1; v_call: TRBV20-1; j_call: TRBJ2-6; cdr3_aa: CSARDRGDSGANVLTF; cdr3_nt: TGCAGTGCGAGGGACAGGGGGGATTCTGGGGCCAACGTCCTGACTTTC
cdr3_length: 13; clone_size: NA; d_call: NA; v_call: TRBV6-2/TRBV6-3; j_call: TRBJ2-1; cdr3_aa: CASTPDRGDEQFF; cdr3_nt: TGTGCCAGCACCCCCGACAGAGGGGATGAGCAGTTCTTC
cdr3_length: 12; clone_size: NA; d_call: NA; v_call: TRBV5-6; j_call: TRBJ2-5; cdr3_aa: CASSLYQETQYF; cdr3_nt: TGTGCCAGCAGTTTGTACCAAGAGACCCAGTACTTC
cdr3_length: 17; clone_size: NA; d_call: TRBD1; v_call: TRBV18; j_call: TRBJ2-3; cdr3_aa: CASSPKDRAQGTDTQYF; cdr3_nt: TGTGCCAGCTCACCAAAGGACAGGGCCCAGGGCACAGATACGCAGTATTTT
cdr3_length: 15; clone_size: NA; d_call: TRBD1; v_call: TRBV30; j_call: TRBJ1-1; cdr3_aa: CAWSHRGREWAEAFF; cdr3_nt: TGTGCCTGGAGTCACAGGGGGCGGGAGTGGGCTGAAGCTTTCTTT
cdr3_length: 16; clone_size: NA; d_call: NA; v_call: TRBV7-8; j_call: TRBJ1-5; cdr3_aa: CASSPRRGESNQPQHF; cdr3_nt: TGTGCCAGCAGCCCCCGGCGGGGAGAGAGCAATCAGCCCCAGCATTTT
cdr3_length: 14; clone_size: NA; d_call: NA; v_call: TRBV4-3; j_call: TRBJ2-7; cdr3_aa: CASSQGGGSYEQYF; cdr3_nt: TGCGCCAGCAGCCAGGGCGGAGGGAGCTACGAGCAGTACTTC
cdr3_length: 15; clone_size: NA; d_call: NA; v_call: TRBV9; j_call: TRBJ2-7; cdr3_aa: CASSVGRDSSYEQYF; cdr3_nt: TGTGCCAGCAGCGTAGGGAGGGACAGCTCCTACGAGCAGTACTTC